The 17 T cell receptor beta chains below come from one sample, sequenced in a study of cytomegalovirus exposure and HLA in healthy donors. Amplification used 60 Vbeta primers and 13 Jbeta primers. Some clones are missing from TCRdb's copy, which holds only in-frame ones; the method was immunoSEQ multiplex PCR. The top ten clones hold more than 0.8% of a sample with 200,000 to 250,000 clones, around 88% of them seen once. Sequencing used PBMCs. These receptors were taken from a young woman in good health and CMV-seronegative.

The V gene is TRBV6-5, the J gene TRBJ2-1; 8 positions agree with TRBD2. The germline CDR1 and CDR2 sequences are MNHEY and SVGAGI. The V gene end was trimmed by 6 bases and the J gene end by 4 bases; junction bases not matched to a gene: 8. The CDR3 extends over 15 amino acids. This chain's CDR3 is CASSYGTSRYNEQFF. The CDR3 DNA reads TGTGCCAGCAGCTACGGGACTAGTCGTTACAATGAGCAGTTCTTC.

The rearrangement joins TRBV18 to TRBJ1-2; D unresolved. Trimming shortened V by 3 bases and J by 3 bases, and 14 bases separated the two germline ends. Germline-derived CDR1 and CDR2 are KGHSH and LQKENI. CDR3 length: 15 amino acids. Here the CDR3 DNA reads TGTGCCAGCTCACCGGGCCTCCGTCACGACTATGGCTACACCTTC. This sequence encodes CASSPGLRHDYGYTF.

The chain has TRBV5-5 and TRBJ2-7, with TRBD1 matching 8 bases. The CDR3 runs to 15 residues. With 5 bases clipped from V and 6 bases from J, the junction kept 13 bases outside the gene matches. Germline loops: CDR1 SGHKS, CDR2 YYEKEE (reference sequence). CDR3 DNA: TGTGCCAGCAGAACGGGACAGGCCTCATCGGTCGAGCAGTACTTC. This translates into CASRTGQASSVEQYF.

The genes are TRBV6-5 and TRBJ2-2; a weak D match, TRBD1 (6 bases). V was trimmed by 6 bases and J by 7 bases, leaving 15 bases between them. The germline V gene encodes CDR1 MNHEY and CDR2 SVGAGI. The CDR3 runs 14 residues. The chain's CDR3 is CASRTTGIFGELFF. CDR3 DNA: TGTGCCAGCAGAACAACAGGGATTTTCGGGGAGCTGTTTTTT.

This chain links TRBV7-6 with TRBJ2-3; 9 positions agree with TRBD2. In germline, CDR1 is SGHVS, CDR2 FNYEAQ. J was trimmed by 8 bases and V by 5 bases; bases with no gene match: 2. There are 12 residues in the CDR3. The CDR3 is CASSQAGGTQYF. CDR3 sequence (DNA): TGTGCCAGCAGCCAAGCGGGGGGTACGCAGTATTTT.

The chain employs TRBV23-1 and TRBJ1-2, with D hard to call. Being an ORF, TRBV23-1 has a function that is uncertain. This CDR3 contains 15 residues. Trimming removed 0 bases from V and 4 bases from J, with 12 bases in between. CDR3 nucleotide sequence: TGCGCCAGCAGTCAATCGATAACAAAACCCTATGGCTACACCTTC. This translates into CASSQSITKPYGYTF.

The chain joins TRBV19 to TRBJ1-2; D is perhaps TRBD1 (5 bases). The CDR3 totals 14 residues. The germline gives CDR1 LNHDA, CDR2 SQIVND (reference sequence). V lost 3 bases and J lost 3, with 11 bases in between. CDR3 amino acids: CASSIFPGDYGYTF. CDR3 DNA: TGTGCCAGTAGTATCTTTCCGGGGGACTATGGCTACACCTTC.

This chain joins TRBV7-8 and TRBJ1-3; 9 bases fit TRBD1. V shed 5 bases, J shed 7 bases, and the junction held 6 bases outside the gene matches. This CDR3 contains 14 residues. Germline CDR1 is SGHVS and CDR2 is FQNEAQ. CDR3: CASSTDRGWNTIYF. DNA of the CDR3: TGTGCCAGCAGCACGGACAGGGGTTGGAACACCATATATTTT.

The V and J genes are TRBV7-8 and TRBJ2-1, with D possibly TRBD1 on 5 matching bases. The ends were cut back, 5 bases at V and 9 bases at J, with 17 bases in the middle. CDR3 length: 14 residues. Germline CDR1 SGHVS, CDR2 FQNEAQ. The CDR3 DNA reads as TGTGCCAGCAGCATATATAGGTCCCAGGGTGAGCAGTTCTTC. Translation gives CASSIYRSQGEQFF.

CDR3 loop: CASSWDSQETQYF. The CDR3, as DNA: TGTGCCAGCAGCTGGGACAGTCAAGAGACCCAGTACTTC. This chain joins TRBV16 and TRBJ2-5; 7 bases line up with TRBD1. CDR1 KGHSY and CDR2 FQNENV come from the germline V gene. The CDR3 consists of 13 residues. Losses at the gene ends were 5 bases for V and 2 bases for J; bases not matched to a gene: 2.

This chain uses TRBV7-2 with TRBJ1-3; 8 bases match TRBD1. V trimming: 4 bases; J trimming: 7 bases; junction bases outside the gene matches: 12. There are 16 residues in the CDR3. CDR1 and CDR2 (germline): SGHTA, FQGNSA. The CDR3 region is CASSSMAGTGGNTIYF. CDR3 DNA: TGTGCCAGCAGCTCAATGGCCGGGACAGGCGGCAACACCATATATTTT.

This clone came up a few times. The chain couples TRBV6-6 to TRBJ1-6; no clear D. Germline CDR1 is MNHNY and CDR2 is SVGAGI (reference sequence). V lost 7 bases and J lost 9, with 16 bases in between. This CDR3 has 14 residues. The CDR3 DNA follows: TGTGCCAGCACCCCAGGAGGTTGGGGTTCACCCCTCCACTTT. Amino acids: CASTPGGWGSPLHF.

This chain connects TRBV7-9 to TRBJ2-1; the match to TRBD2 covers 11 bases. This CDR3 is built from 18 residues. J gave up 0 bases and V 1 base, and 5 bases lay outside the gene matches. Germline CDR1 SEHNR, CDR2 FQNEAQ (reference sequence). This CDR3 reads CASSLGTSGLRSYNEQFF. CDR3 nucleotides: TGTGCCAGCAGCTTAGGGACTAGCGGGCTCCGCTCCTACAATGAGCAGTTCTTC.

This clone was detected only a few times. The chain employs TRBV19 and TRBJ1-4; D may be TRBD1 (6 bases). Trimming left V 3 bases short and J 5 bases short, with 10 bases between. The CDR3 extends over 14 amino acids. Germline V gives CDR1 LNHDA, CDR2 SQIVND (reference sequence). CDR3 bases: TGTGCCAGTAGTATTCGACAGGACAATGAAAAACTGTTTTTT. It specifies CASSIRQDNEKLFF.

This chain uses TRBV15 with TRBJ1-2; D is perhaps TRBD1 (5 bases). V dropped 2 bases and J dropped 4 bases, with 17 bases sitting between them. The CDR3 has 16 residues. Germline V gene lookup returns CDR1 LNHNV and CDR2 YYDKDF (reference sequence). The DNA of the CDR3 is TGTGCCACCAGCAGAAACGAAAGGGGCTGGAGCTATGGCTACACCTTC. Amino acids: CATSRNERGWSYGYTF.

As for this clone: The same CDR3 is also encoded by other DNA sequences in this sample. V gene TRBV5-1 combines with J gene TRBJ2-5; the match to TRBD1 covers 10 bases. With V trimmed by 4 bases and J by 5 bases, 2 bases remained unmatched. Germline lookup yields CDR1 SGHRS and CDR2 YFSETQ. CDR3 length equals 13 residues. CDR3 DNA: TGCGCCAGCAGCCTGGGACAGGGGGAGACCCAGTACTTC. It is translated as CASSLGQGETQYF. The variable domain in full, with the rest retrieved from reference TRBV5-1 and TRBJ2-5, is KAGVTQTPRYLIKTRGQQVTLSCSPISGHRSVSWYQQTPGQGLQFLFEYFSETQRNKGNFPGRFSGRQFSNSRSEMNVSTLELGDSALYLCASSLGQGETQYFGPGTRLLVL.

This clone was seen a single time. At one boundary the junction diverges from the germline segment, which might be a read error. The chain has TRBV4-3 and TRBJ2-7, with 9 bases identical to TRBD2. Per germline, CDR1 LGHNA and CDR2 YSLEER. The CDR3 spans 16 residues. DNA of the CDR3: TGCGCCAGCAGCCATCCCAAAGTTGGAGCGGGACTAGCCAGCACCTTC. Translation gives CASSHPKVGAGLASTF.